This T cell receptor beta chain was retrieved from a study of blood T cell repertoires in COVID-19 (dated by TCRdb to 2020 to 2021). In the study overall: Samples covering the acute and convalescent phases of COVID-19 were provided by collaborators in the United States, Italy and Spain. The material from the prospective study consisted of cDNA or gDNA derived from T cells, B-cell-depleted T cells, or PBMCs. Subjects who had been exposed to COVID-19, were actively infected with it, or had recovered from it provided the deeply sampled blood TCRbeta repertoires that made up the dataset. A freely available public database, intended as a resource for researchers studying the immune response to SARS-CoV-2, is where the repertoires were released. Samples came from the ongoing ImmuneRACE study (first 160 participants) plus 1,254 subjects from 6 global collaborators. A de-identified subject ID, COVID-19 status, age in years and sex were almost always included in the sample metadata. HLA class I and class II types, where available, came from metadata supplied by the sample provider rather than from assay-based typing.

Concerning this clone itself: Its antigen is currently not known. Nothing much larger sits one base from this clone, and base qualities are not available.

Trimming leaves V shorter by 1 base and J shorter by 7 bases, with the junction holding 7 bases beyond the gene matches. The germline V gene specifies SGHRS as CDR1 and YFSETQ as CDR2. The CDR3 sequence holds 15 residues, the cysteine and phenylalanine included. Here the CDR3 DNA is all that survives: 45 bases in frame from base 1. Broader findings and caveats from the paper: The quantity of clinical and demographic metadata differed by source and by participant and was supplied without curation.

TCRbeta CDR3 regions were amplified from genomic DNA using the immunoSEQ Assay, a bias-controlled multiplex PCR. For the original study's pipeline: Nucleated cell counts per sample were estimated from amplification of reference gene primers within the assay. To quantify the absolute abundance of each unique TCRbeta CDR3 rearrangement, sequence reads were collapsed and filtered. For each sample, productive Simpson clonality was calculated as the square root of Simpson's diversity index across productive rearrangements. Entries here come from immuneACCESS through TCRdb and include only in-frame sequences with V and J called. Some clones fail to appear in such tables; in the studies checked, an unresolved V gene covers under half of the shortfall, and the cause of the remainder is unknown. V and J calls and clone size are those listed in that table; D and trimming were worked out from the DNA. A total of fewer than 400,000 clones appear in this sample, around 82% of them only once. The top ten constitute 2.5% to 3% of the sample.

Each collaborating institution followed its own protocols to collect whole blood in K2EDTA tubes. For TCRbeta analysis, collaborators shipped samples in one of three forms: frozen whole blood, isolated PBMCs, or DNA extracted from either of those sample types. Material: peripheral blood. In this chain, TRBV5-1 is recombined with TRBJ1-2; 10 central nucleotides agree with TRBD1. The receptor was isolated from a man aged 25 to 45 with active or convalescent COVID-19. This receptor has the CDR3 CASSLPGTGDRGYTF. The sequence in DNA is TGCGCCAGCAGCTTGCCCGGGACAGGGGATCGTGGCTACACCTTC. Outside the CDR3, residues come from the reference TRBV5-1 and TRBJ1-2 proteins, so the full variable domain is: KAGVTQTPRYLIKTRGQQVTLSCSPISGHRSVSWYQQTPGQGLQFLFEYFSETQRNKGNFPGRFSGRQFSNSRSEMNVSTLELGDSALYLCASSLPGTGDRGYTFGSGTRLTVV.